Following are 6 T cell receptor beta chains from one sample sequenced in a study of blood T cell repertoires in COVID-19. Assay: immunoSEQ multiplex PCR; the TCRdb copy retains only in-frame clones and omits some. The profile covers 65,000 to 85,000 clones, with around 90% appearing a single time and under 13% taken by the ten largest. The sample comprised peripheral blood. All receptors derive from a young woman with acute or convalescent COVID-19.

The chain uses TRBV30 and TRBJ1-1, with a possible D match to TRBD1 (6 bases). Trimming shortened V by 3 bases and J by 1 base, and 12 bases separated the two germline ends. This CDR3 is 14 amino acids long. The germline V gene has CDR1 GTSNPN and CDR2 SVGIG (reference sequence). The CDR3 here is CAWRRGGRNTEAFF. CDR3 DNA sequence: TGTGCCTGGAGACGCGGGGGGCGGAACACTGAAGCTTTCTTT. Together with reference TRBV30 and TRBJ1-1, the CDR3 gives the full variable domain: SQTIHQWPATLVQPVGSPLSLECTVEGTSNPNLYWYRQAAGRGLQLLFYSVGIGQISSEVPQNLSASRPQDRQFILSSKKLLLSDSGFYLCAWRRGGRNTEAFFGQGTRLTVV.

This clone was observed a single time. The rearrangement uses TRBV9 and TRBJ2-4; TRBD1 agrees at 9 bases. The germline V gene encodes CDR1 SGDLS and CDR2 YYNGEE. The CDR3 consists of 16 residues. The trim removed 7 bases at V and 3 bases at J, leaving 11 bases unmatched. As DNA, the CDR3 is TGTGCCAGCGGACGAACAGGGGGCGACGTCAAAAACATTCAGTACTTC. This encodes CASGRTGGDVKNIQYF.

This clone was seen more than once but under ten times. This sequence joins TRBV21-1 and TRBJ1-6. TRBV21-1 counts as a pseudogene. This CDR3 has 14 residues. CDR3 in amino acids: CASSNVGRRGPLHF. CDR3 nucleotide sequence: TGTGCCAGCAGCAATGTCGGCAGGCGGGGACCCCTCCACTTT.

The chain carries TRBV18 and TRBJ2-3; 11 bases are shared with TRBD1. Germline V gene data show CDR1 as KGHSH and CDR2 as LQKENI. The J segment lost 3 bases and the V segment lost 5 bases, leaving 4 bases of the junction unmatched. This CDR3 has 15 amino acids. The CDR3 coding sequence is TGTGCCAGCTCAACCGGGACAGGGGGGACAGATACGCAGTATTTT. Amino acids: CASSTGTGGTDTQYF.

V gene TRBV28 combines with J gene TRBJ1-6; D remains unclear. Looked up from germline, CDR1 is MDHEN and CDR2 is SYDVKM. The length of the CDR3 is 12 residues. Trimming left V 3 bases short and J 15 bases short, with 12 bases between. CDR3 DNA sequence: TGTGCCAGCAGTTTTCGAACTTTGCACCTCCACTTT. It yields the protein CASSFRTLHLHF.

The chain carries TRBV7-8 and TRBJ1-2; 7 bases agree with TRBD1. The CDR3 is 14 amino acids. Trimming at V came to 1 base and at J to 5 bases, leaving 4 bases not matched to a gene. Germline V gene lookup returns CDR1 SGHVS and CDR2 FQNEAQ. In DNA form, the CDR3 reads TGTGCCAGCAGCTTAGAGAGGACAGGATATGGCTACACCTTC. Its translation is CASSLERTGYGYTF.